These T cell receptor beta chains were read from a single sample in a study of blood T cell repertoires in COVID-19. TCRdb's copy holds only in-frame clones and misses some; the assay was immunoSEQ multiplex PCR. The top ten hold about a fifth of the sample, which has approximately 120,000 clones, roughly 90% seen once. The source material was peripheral blood. The receptors come from a human donor with acute or convalescent COVID-19. The donor label of this sample is uncertain. Each CDR3 is given with its conserved first and last residue. D genes are given only for firm matches. Size values are once, few and many counts, or a class for expanded clones, and some rows have none.

size,V,D,J,DNA,CDR3
few,TRBV28,TRBD1,TRBJ2-5,TGTGCCAGCAGTCGTGGACAGGCAAGGGAGACCCAGTACTTC,CASSRGQARETQYF
-,TRBV7-9,TRBD1,TRBJ1-3,TGTGCCAGCAACGCCCGGGACAGGGTTTTTGGAAACACCATATATTTT,CASNARDRVFGNTIYF
-,TRBV28,-,TRBJ1-2,TGTGCCAGCAGTTCTCGGTATGGCTACACCTTC,CASSSRYGYTF
-,TRBV5-6,TRBD1,TRBJ1-2,TGTGCCAGCACCCTCAGACAGGGACGGTATGGCTACACCTTC,CASTLRQGRYGYTF
-,TRBV7-2,TRBD2,TRBJ2-1,TGTGCCAGCAGCTTTAGCGGGAGTGGGTACAATGAGCAGTTCTTC,CASSFSGSGYNEQFF
-,TRBV6-2/TRBV6-3,-,TRBJ2-5,TGTGCCAGCAGTTCGAGGTCCGGGACCCAGTACTTC,CASSSRSGTQYF
-,TRBV15,-,TRBJ1-1,TGTGCCACCAGCCCCAATGTGGGGGCAAGGGGCACTGAAGCTTTCTTT,CATSPNVGARGTEAFF
once,TRBV12-3/TRBV12-4,-,TRBJ2-4,TGTGCCAGCAGTTTCGAATATCCCAGTCCTCAGTACTTC,CASSFEYPSPQYF
-,TRBV10-1,TRBD2,TRBJ2-3,TGCGCCAGCAGCTTCCGCGGGAGGTCTACGCAGTATTTT,CASSFRGRSTQYF
-,TRBV28,TRBD2,TRBJ2-1,TGTGCCAGCAGTTTGGCTAGCGGCAATGAGCAGTTCTTC,CASSLASGNEQFF
once,TRBV6-5,TRBD1,TRBJ2-3,TGTGCCAGCAGCCTACAGGGGCCCACAGATACGCAGTATTTT,CASSLQGPTDTQYF
-,TRBV28,-,TRBJ1-2,TGTGCCAGCAGTTTTGAGATATACTATGGCTACACCTTC,CASSFEIYYGYTF
-,TRBV5-1,TRBD1,TRBJ2-7,TGCGCCAGCAGCTTGGATGCAGGGGGACCCTACGAGCAGTACTTC,CASSLDAGGPYEQYF
-,TRBV2,-,TRBJ2-1,TGTGCCAGCAGGATATCGAGCGGCCCCTACAATGAGCAGTTCTTC,CASRISSGPYNEQFF
-,TRBV7-7,TRBD2,TRBJ2-1,TGTGCCAGCAGCTCCTTAGCGGGAGCCCAGTACAATGAGCAGTTCTTC,CASSSLAGAQYNEQFF
few,TRBV7-2,-,TRBJ1-6,TGTGCCAGCAGCGCGCAACTCGGAGGGAGATCACCCCTCCACTTT,CASSAQLGGRSPLHF
few,TRBV7-8,TRBD2,TRBJ2-1,TGTGCCAGCAGGCCAGGACGACTAGCGGCGCAACCGAGGAGCTCCTACAATGAGCAGTTCTTC,CASRPGRLAAQPRSSYNEQFF
-,TRBV23-1,-,TRBJ1-2,TGCGCCAGCAGTCAAAAGGCAGGGGATTATGGCTACACCTTC,CASSQKAGDYGYTF
-,TRBV30,TRBD2,TRBJ2-3,TGTGCCTACACACTAGCGGGAGTTCCAGATACGCAGTATTTT,CAYTLAGVPDTQYF
-,TRBV11-3,TRBD1,TRBJ1-1,TGTGCCAGCAGCCCTGGACAGGGGAACGGAAACACTGAAGCTTTCTTT,CASSPGQGNGNTEAFF
-,TRBV4-1,TRBD2,TRBJ2-3,TGCGCCAGCGCCAGACTAGCGGGGGGGCTTGATACGCAGTATTTT,CASARLAGGLDTQYF
-,TRBV12-5,-,TRBJ2-6,TGTGCTAGTGGTCCCCCCCCAGGGTCCTACTCTGGGGCCAACGTCCTGACTTTC,CASGPPPGSYSGANVLTF
-,TRBV3-1/TRBV3-2,-,TRBJ2-2,TGTGCCAGCAGCTCAGGACTCGGGGAGCTGTTTTTT,CASSSGLGELFF
-,TRBV4-2,-,TRBJ2-2,TGTGCCAGCAGCCAAGAGCAGGGGAACACCGGGGAGCTGTTTTTT,CASSQEQGNTGELFF
-,TRBV7-2,-,TRBJ1-5,TGTGCCAGCAGCTATTATAGCAATCAGCCCCAGCATTTT,CASSYYSNQPQHF
-,TRBV28,-,TRBJ2-7,TGTGCCAGCAGAAGCGGAGGGGCGGGGCCGTACGAGCAGTACTTC,CASRSGGAGPYEQYF
-,TRBV18,TRBD1,TRBJ2-1,TGTGCCAGCTCAGGGACAGGTCGGGACAATGAGCAGTTCTTC,CASSGTGRDNEQFF
-,TRBV7-2,-,TRBJ1-3,TGTGCCAGCAGCTTTGACATCACAGGGGGAAACACCATATATTTT,CASSFDITGGNTIYF
-,TRBV7-2,TRBD1,TRBJ2-7,TGTGCCAGCGGGGACAGATCCTCCTACGAGCAGTACTTC,CASGDRSSYEQYF
-,TRBV12-3/TRBV12-4,-,TRBJ1-2,TGTGCCAGCAGTTTAGGACAGCTCTATGGCTACACCTTC,CASSLGQLYGYTF
-,TRBV6-5,TRBD1,TRBJ1-4,TGTGCCAGCCTCCTAGGGACAGGAAATGAAAAACTGTTTTTT,CASLLGTGNEKLFF
few,TRBV7-2,-,TRBJ1-5,TGTGCCAGCAGCCCAGGGCAGGCGACCTATCAGCCCCAGCATTTT,CASSPGQATYQPQHF
-,TRBV12-3/TRBV12-4,-,TRBJ1-1,TGTGCCAGCAGCGAGGGGAACACTGAAGCTTTCTTT,CASSEGNTEAFF
-,TRBV5-1,TRBD1,TRBJ1-2,TGCGCCAGCAGCTTGCCCCCGGACAGGAGTAACTATGGCTACACCTTC,CASSLPPDRSNYGYTF
-,TRBV2,-,TRBJ2-6,TGTGCCAGCAGTAGCACCTCCTCTGGGGCCAACGTCCTGACTTTC,CASSSTSSGANVLTF
-,TRBV5-4,-,TRBJ1-2,TGTGCCAGCAGCTTGGCGGACAGCTCGGACCTCTATGGCTACACCTTC,CASSLADSSDLYGYTF
-,TRBV18,-,TRBJ2-3,TGTGCCAGCTCACCAACCAGCAGGACTAGCACAGATACGCAGTATTTT,CASSPTSRTSTDTQYF
once,TRBV2,-,TRBJ1-2,TGTGCCAGCGGAGGGAACGGCGGCTACACCTTC,CASGGNGGYTF
-,TRBV27,TRBD1,TRBJ1-1,TGTGCCAGCAGCACACATACAGGGGCAACTGAAGCTTTCTTT,CASSTHTGATEAFF
-,TRBV28,-,TRBJ1-4,TGTGCCAGCCTCCCTATGGGAGCAACTAATGAAAAACTGTTTTTT,CASLPMGATNEKLFF
-,TRBV28,-,TRBJ1-3,TGTGCCAGCAGTTTACGGCAGGCGCGAAACACCATATATTTT,CASSLRQARNTIYF
-,TRBV15,-,TRBJ2-1,TGTGCCACCAGCAGAGGCCTAGTACGGCGGGTGAACTACAATGAGCAGTTCTTC,CATSRGLVRRVNYNEQFF
-,TRBV28,-,TRBJ1-2,TGTGCCAGCAGTTTAGTGATGGCAGGTGCTCTCAACTATGGCTACACCTTC,CASSLVMAGALNYGYTF
-,TRBV20-1,-,TRBJ2-5,TGCAGTGCTAGTGCGGGTCCCCTTCGCCCCGATAAAGAGACCCAGTACTTC,CSASAGPLRPDKETQYF
-,TRBV28,-,TRBJ1-1,TGTGCCAGCAGACAGCAGGTTCTCACTGAAGCTTTCTTT,CASRQQVLTEAFF
-,TRBV3-1/TRBV3-2,TRBD1,TRBJ1-2,TGTGCCAGCAGCCAACAGGGGGCGTATGACGGCTACACCTTC,CASSQQGAYDGYTF
few,TRBV30,-,TRBJ2-3,TGTGCCGCCTCCTATGGGAACTGGAGGACAGATACGCAGTATTTT,CAASYGNWRTDTQYF
-,TRBV25-1,-,TRBJ1-3,TGTGCCAGCAGTGCCCACACTGGCGGGGGATCTGGAAACACCATATATTTT,CASSAHTGGGSGNTIYF
-,TRBV28,-,TRBJ1-2,TGTGCCAGCAGTTACCCTGACAGCGTCCTCTATGGCTACACCTTC,CASSYPDSVLYGYTF
-,TRBV11-2,TRBD2,TRBJ2-2,TGTGCCAGCAGCTTAGGGACTAGCGATACCGGGGAGCTGTTTTTT,CASSLGTSDTGELFF
-,TRBV12-3/TRBV12-4,-,TRBJ1-1,TGTGCCAGCAGCACCCAGGGGAACACTGAAGCTTTCTTT,CASSTQGNTEAFF